This entry is about one T cell receptor beta chain. What it recognizes is unknown. The sample is drawn from a study of identical twins. The germline CDR1 and CDR2 sequences are SGDLS and YYNGEE. The ends lost 10 bases at V and 6 bases at J; junction bases unmatched: 8. The CDR3 totals 14 residues. The donors were all healthy and Caucasian. Using its own MiXCR run on the 5' RACE reads, TCRdb lists one record per CDR3 protein. The sample carries about 240,000 distinct CDR3 sequences, approximately 11% recorded once. General observations from the study: Rather than following the same donors, the conclusions depended on cross-sectional statistical analysis. Zero-insertion findings could be partly confounded by invariant cells (MAIT and iNKT cells).

This sample also belongs to another study, concerning yellow fever vaccine responses in identical twins. That source reports: Reportedly, twins showed a vaccine T cell response that looked partly convergent and partly personalized.

The origin of this receptor is a woman under 30 in good health. The chain combines TRBV9 with TRBJ2-1, with 12 bases identical to TRBD2. The specimen was memory (CD45RO+) T cells sorted from blood. CDR3: CAHRLAGGSNEQFF. In DNA form, the CDR3 reads TGTGCCCATCGCCTAGCGGGGGGGAGCAATGAGCAGTTCTTC.